The 26 T cell receptor beta chains below come from one sample, sequenced in a study of shared clonotypes between healthy human individuals. The naive CD8 population came from CD45RO-negative cells selected for CCR7, without terminally differentiated effector memory CD45RA+ cells. Method: immunoSEQ multiplex PCR; TCRdb's copy keeps in-frame clones and lacks some. The table shows around 1,900,000 clones, with about 93% occurring only once. Sequenced: naive CD8+ T cells from PBMCs. These receptors were taken from a man aged 18 to 29 in good health. Some clones in this sample may be carry-over from other donors' samples.

The chain has TRBV10-3 and TRBJ2-3, with TRBD2 identical over 11 bases. Germline lookup yields CDR1 ENHRY and CDR2 SYGVKD. The CDR3 spans 16 residues. With V trimmed by 3 bases and J by 1 base, 3 bases remained unmatched. In DNA form, the CDR3 reads TGTGCCATCAGTGAAATACTAGCGGGGGGCACAGATACGCAGTATTTT. It codes for CAISEILAGGTDTQYF.

The gene calls are TRBV9 and TRBJ1-2; the D gene is possibly TRBD1 (6 bases). The germline CDR1 and CDR2 sequences are SGDLS and YYNGEE. This CDR3 is built from 16 residues. V gave up 4 bases and J gave up 2 bases, with 18 bases separating them. The CDR3 is CASSLSRGGLNYGYTF. The CDR3 nucleotides are TGTGCCAGCAGCCTTTCAAGGGGGGGGCTGAACTATGGCTACACCTTC.

This clone was detected only a few times. The rearrangement joins TRBV11-2 to TRBJ1-1; D call uncertain. Between the trimmed V and J ends, which lost 1 base and 0 bases, there was a span of 9 bases. This CDR3 region has 15 residues. Germline values: CDR1 SGHAT, CDR2 FQNNGV. In DNA form, the CDR3 reads TGTGCCAGCAGCTTAGCTCCAGTCATGAACACTGAAGCTTTCTTT. Translating gives CASSLAPVMNTEAFF.

This clone was recorded only once. This chain links TRBV7-9 with TRBJ2-5; possible D gene TRBD2, 6 bases. The ends were cut back, 3 bases at V and 4 bases at J, with 15 bases in the middle. The CDR3 runs 15 residues. Looked up from germline, CDR1 is SEHNR and CDR2 is FQNEAQ (reference sequence). The CDR3 here is CASSFWWGVGETQYF. The DNA for the CDR3 is TGTGCCAGCAGCTTCTGGTGGGGGGTGGGAGAGACCCAGTACTTC. Drawing the rest from reference TRBV7-9 and TRBJ2-5, the complete variable domain is DTGVSQNPRHKITKRGQNVTFRCDPISEHNRLYWYRQTLGQGPEFLTYFQNEAQLEKSRLLSDRFSAERPKGSFSTLEIQRTEQGDSAMYLCASSFWWGVGETQYFGPGTRLLVL.

The genes are TRBV11-2 and TRBJ1-1; possibly TRBD1 for D (5 bases). Between the trimmed V and J ends, which lost 3 bases and 2 bases, there was a span of 22 bases. Looked up from germline, CDR1 is SGHAT and CDR2 is FQNNGV. The CDR3 covers 18 residues. Here the CDR3 reads CASSFLRGRLTDNTEAFF. CDR3 DNA sequence: TGTGCCAGCAGCTTCTTGAGGGGCCGCCTCACAGACAACACTGAAGCTTTCTTT.

The chain recombines TRBV30 with TRBJ2-7; the D gene could be TRBD1 or TRBD2 (5 bases each). Germline values: CDR1 GTSNPN, CDR2 SVGIG (reference sequence). Trimming took 3 bases from V and 4 from J, leaving 13 bases between them. This CDR3 spans 13 amino acids. The CDR3 loop reads CAWSSGTLYEQYF. CDR3 DNA: TGTGCCTGGAGCTCAGGGACCCTTTACGAGCAGTACTTC.

This chain joins TRBV12-5 and TRBJ2-7; a weak D match, TRBD1 (6 bases). Germline CDR1 is LGHNT and CDR2 is FRNRAP. Trimming pared 7 bases from V and 2 bases from J, leaving 18 bases between. The CDR3 is 15 residues long. The CDR3 spells CASALAGAAPYEQYF. As DNA, the CDR3 is TGTGCTAGTGCCCTGGCAGGGGCCGCTCCCTACGAGCAGTACTTC.

V and J are TRBV23-1 and TRBJ2-2; D is possibly TRBD2 (5 bases). TRBV23-1 qualifies as an ORF whose function is uncertain. V lost 3 bases, J lost 4 bases, and 15 bases lay in between. This CDR3 has 16 amino acids. CDR3 DNA sequence: TGCGCCAGCAGTCACGGTTTCCGACGGGGCACCGGGGAGCTGTTTTTT. This sequence encodes CASSHGFRRGTGELFF.

With respect to this clone: At the DNA level, this CDR3 is encoded by other sequences in the same sample as well. This chain connects TRBV20-1 to TRBJ2-7; D not resolved. Deletions cut 1 base from V and 3 bases from J, with 4 bases between. The CDR3 contains 11 residues. Germline V CDR1 and CDR2: DFQATT, SNEGSKA (reference sequence). The CDR3 spells CSARGLYEQYF. The CDR3 region has the DNA TGCAGTGCTAGAGGGCTCTACGAGCAGTACTTC.

This clone was counted a single time. This chain joins TRBV6-5 and TRBJ2-1, with D possibly being TRBD1 or TRBD2 (5 bases each). Germline-derived CDR1 and CDR2 are MNHEY and SVGAGI. Between the trimmed V and J ends, which lost 10 bases and 7 bases, there was a span of 17 bases. This CDR3 has 13 amino acids. The CDR3 coding sequence is TGTGCCACCATGGGGGTTACCCGGAATGAGCAGTTCTTC. This encodes CATMGVTRNEQFF.

This CDR3 reads CARSPGQGPDTQYF. The CDR3 nucleotides are TGTGCCAGAAGCCCGGGACAGGGCCCAGATACGCAGTATTTT. The rearrangement uses TRBV5-3 and TRBJ2-3; 9 nucleotides line up with TRBD1. TRBV5-3 is identified as an open reading frame with a role that is uncertain. V lost 4 bases to trimming and J lost 4 bases; unmatched junction nucleotides: 4. The CDR3 totals 14 residues.

This clone has a single count. The rearrangement joins TRBV11-2 to TRBJ2-1, with 12 bases lining up with TRBD1. With V trimmed by 6 bases and J by 7 bases, 7 bases remained unmatched. This CDR3 has 15 residues. Germline lookup yields CDR1 SGHAT and CDR2 FQNNGV. Written as DNA, the CDR3 is TGTGCCAGCAGGACCCGGGGACAGGGGGCGAATGAGCAGTTCTTC. Protein: CASRTRGQGANEQFF.

V gene TRBV6-1 combines with J gene TRBJ2-7, with 7 positions matching TRBD2. This CDR3 has 15 amino acids. After removal of 1 base from V and 3 bases from J, the junction contained 6 bases not matched to a gene. In germline, CDR1 is MNHNS, CDR2 SASEGT. The CDR3 here is CASSEGLAALYEQYF. In DNA form, the CDR3 reads TGTGCCAGCAGTGAAGGTCTAGCGGCCCTCTACGAGCAGTACTTC.

This clone was seen more than once but under ten times. V and J are TRBV30 and TRBJ1-5, with D possibly matching TRBD1 (5 bases). This CDR3 region has 14 residues. The germline V gene encodes CDR1 GTSNPN and CDR2 SVGIG (reference sequence). The V and J ends lost 2 bases and 2 bases respectively, with 10 bases between them. CDR3 bases: TGTGCCTGGAGTTGGGGCAGGGGCAATCAGCCCCAGCATTTT. The encoded protein is CAWSWGRGNQPQHF.

This clone was seen more than once but under ten times. The V gene is TRBV7-3, the J gene TRBJ1-1, with D possibly being TRBD1 (5 bases). CDR1 and CDR2 from the germline V gene are SGHTA and FQGTGA. Trimming removed 2 bases at V and 8 bases at J, with 12 bases between. The CDR3 sequence is 13 residues long. In nucleotides, the CDR3 is TGTGCCAGCAGCTTATGGCACAACAGGGAAGCTTTCTTT. Protein sequence: CASSLWHNREAFF.

The V call is TRBV2, the J call TRBJ2-7, with D possibly being TRBD1 or TRBD2 (5 bases each). CDR3 length: 14 residues. The V end was cut by 8 bases, the J end by 0 bases, with 14 bases between. Looked up from germline, CDR1 is SNHLY and CDR2 is FYNNEI. The CDR3 nucleotides read TGTGCCAGCCAGGTTCGGGACGGCTCCTACGAGCAGTACTTC. Its protein is CASQVRDGSYEQYF. Together with reference TRBV2 and TRBJ2-7, the CDR3 gives the full variable domain: EPEVTQTPSHQVTQMGQEVILRCVPISNHLYFYWYRQILGQKVEFLVSFYNNEISEKSEIFDDQFSVERPDGSNFTLKIRSTKLEDSAMYFCASQVRDGSYEQYFGPGTRLTVT.

The V and J genes are TRBV18 and TRBJ2-3; D is possibly TRBD2 (5 bases). Germline V gene sequence: CDR1 KGHSH, CDR2 LQKENI. The CDR3 extends over 18 amino acids. Trimming stripped 6 bases from V and 2 bases from J, with 24 bases between. CDR3 sequence reads: CASSPTGSGRRVTDTQYF. The DNA for the CDR3 is TGTGCCAGCTCCCCCACGGGTAGTGGGAGACGTGTCACAGATACGCAGTATTTT.

On this clone itself: Other DNA sequences in the sample encode the same CDR3. The V and J genes are TRBV7-9 and TRBJ2-5, with 8 bases identical to TRBD1. Looked up from germline, CDR1 is SEHNR and CDR2 is FQNEAQ (reference sequence). V lost 3 bases, J lost 1 base, and 1 base stayed unmatched. This CDR3 spans 14 amino acids. The CDR3 loop is CASSFDRGQETQYF. DNA for the CDR3: TGTGCCAGCAGCTTTGACAGGGGCCAAGAGACCCAGTACTTC.

This chain uses TRBV5-1 with TRBJ2-1, with 13 bases that match TRBD2. The length of the CDR3 is 18 residues. Germline loops: CDR1 SGHRS, CDR2 YFSETQ. V was pared by 2 bases and J by 1 base, with 6 bases of the junction left unmatched. The DNA for the CDR3 is TGCGCCAGCAGCTTCCGAATACTAGCGGGAGGGTCCTACAATGAGCAGTTCTTC. Translating it yields CASSFRILAGGSYNEQFF.

This clone was picked up one time. The V and J genes are TRBV28 and TRBJ2-1, with 8 bases lining up with TRBD2. Germline V gene sequence: CDR1 MDHEN, CDR2 SYDVKM. There are 14 residues in the CDR3. Losses at the gene ends were 5 bases for V and 7 bases for J; bases not matched to a gene: 7. The CDR3 region is CASSLGLDLNEQFF. The CDR3 coding sequence is TGTGCCAGCAGTCTGGGACTAGATTTGAATGAGCAGTTCTTC.

This chain uses TRBV18 with TRBJ1-1; D is ambiguous. This CDR3 is 15 amino acids long. The germline V gene has CDR1 KGHSH and CDR2 LQKENI. V was pared by 0 bases and J by 0 bases, with 8 bases between. The chain's CDR3 is CASSPPGGVNTEAFF. The CDR3 coding sequence is TGTGCCAGCTCACCACCGGGCGGGGTGAACACTGAAGCTTTCTTT.

V gene TRBV7-9 combines with J gene TRBJ1-4; unclear D gene. The germline V gene has CDR1 SEHNR and CDR2 FQNEAQ (reference sequence). V lost 4 bases, J lost 0 bases, and 15 bases lay in between. This CDR3 has 17 amino acids. The CDR3 DNA reads TGTGCCAGCAGCTCCCCAACCGGACGGGCAACTAATGAAAAACTGTTTTTT. Residues: CASSSPTGRATNEKLFF.

The genes are TRBV11-2 and TRBJ2-7; 9 bases map to TRBD2. CDR3 size: 14 residues. The V segment lost 3 bases and the J segment 7 bases; nucleotides outside the gene matches: 7. Germline V lookup: CDR1 SGHAT, CDR2 FQNNGV. This CDR3 is CASSFYLAGHEQYF. CDR3 bases: TGTGCCAGCAGCTTTTATCTAGCGGGACATGAGCAGTACTTC. The full variable domain, rest sourced from reference TRBV11-2 and TRBJ2-7, is EAGVAQSPRYKIIEKRQSVAFWCNPISGHATLYWYQQILGQGPKLLIQFQNNGVVDDSQLPKDRFSAERLKGVDSTLKIQPAKLEDSAVYLCASSFYLAGHEQYFGPGTRLTVT.

The chain is built from TRBV10-1 and TRBJ2-1; 9 bases align to TRBD1. The V gene end was trimmed by 4 bases and the J gene end by 3 bases; junction bases not matched to a gene: 4. The CDR3 sequence is 15 residues long. Germline CDR1 is WNHNN and CDR2 is SYGVQD (reference sequence). CDR3 coding DNA: TGCGCCAGCAGTGCGGACAGGGGAAGCTACAATGAGCAGTTCTTC. Residues: CASSADRGSYNEQFF.

The J gene is TRBJ1-1, the V gene TRBV5-6, with TRBD1 as a possible D gene (5 bases). This CDR3 has 16 residues. Trimming took 0 bases from V and 1 from J, leaving 13 bases between them. Germline V gives CDR1 SGHDT, CDR2 YYEEEE. The CDR3 sequence: CASSLGQKAGNTEAFF. The CDR3 DNA follows: TGTGCCAGCAGCTTGGGACAGAAAGCGGGGAACACTGAAGCTTTCTTT.

V gene TRBV27 combines with J gene TRBJ1-4, with 10 bases that match TRBD1. The trim removed 7 bases at V and 5 bases at J, leaving 4 bases unmatched. The CDR3 contains 14 residues. Germline CDR1 MNHEY, CDR2 SMNVEV (reference sequence). Here the CDR3 reads CASTRTGGNEKLFF. In DNA form, the CDR3 reads TGTGCCAGCACCAGGACAGGGGGGAATGAAAAACTGTTTTTT.